This TCR beta chain was captured in a study of a mutant IDH1 vaccine in newly diagnosed glioma. The time point was: week 5, during vaccination. One vaccine dose held 300 ug of mutant IDH1 20-mer peptide and came with topical imiquimod. Data came from immunoSEQ multiplex PCR; TCRdb stores just in-frame clones and leaves some out. There are around 52,000 clones in the sample; about 90% occur only once, and roughly 4.8% lies in the top ten. This CDR3 is built from 15 residues. The germline V gene has CDR1 SGHVS and CDR2 FQNEAQ. With 1 base removed from V and 9 bases from J, the gap between germline ends came to 16 bases. Comments on this clone: What it recognizes is unknown.

Study-wide results and caveats: Induction of immune responses by the vaccine occurred in more than 85% of patients.

This clonotype was sampled from a woman aged 40 to 50 with glioma. Sequencing used PBMCs, obtained from a glioma patient whose treatment included an IDH1 peptide vaccine. This rearrangement joins TRBV7-8 to TRBJ2-1; D remains ambiguous. The CDR3 bases are TGTGCCAGCAGCTTAGGGTTGGTAGTGAATAGTGAGCAGTTCTTC. Its translation is CASSLGLVVNSEQFF.